This TCR beta chain was captured in a study of blood T cell repertoires in COVID-19. Study details: PBMCs, B-cell-depleted T cells, or T cells were the source of the cDNA or gDNA that made up the material.

As originally analysed: Amplification with reference gene primers provided the estimates of nucleated cell counts. The assay was immunoSEQ multiplex PCR, and TCRdb's table has in-frame clones only and misses some. The V and J calls and clone size come from that table; D and trimming were worked out from the DNA. This sample has 120,000 to 150,000 clones, with about 87% found just once. The CDR3 is 15 amino acids. Per germline, CDR1 MGHDK and CDR2 SYGVNS. J gave up 4 bases and V 4 bases, and 6 bases lay outside the gene matches. This clone was counted a single time. The sample taken for sequencing was peripheral blood. The source of this sequence is a man aged 80 or over with acute or convalescent COVID-19. The chain employs TRBV25-1 and TRBJ1-4; 7 nucleotides line up with TRBD1. CDR3 sequence (DNA): TGTGCCAGCAGTGGGCGACAGGGTGATAATGAAAAACTGTTTTTT. Its protein is CASSGRQGDNEKLFF. Supplemented by reference TRBV25-1 and TRBJ1-4, the full variable domain reads EADIYQTPRYLVIGTGKKITLECSQTMGHDKMYWYQQDPGMELHLIHYSYGVNSTEKGDLSSESTVSRIRTEHFPLTLESARPSHTSQYLCASSGRQGDNEKLFFGSGTQLSVL.